The rows below give T cell receptor beta chains drawn from one sample of a study of PD-1 blockade in classical Hodgkin lymphoma. The method was immunoSEQ multiplex PCR; TCRdb's version includes in-frame clones alone and lacks a portion of them. The data show about 41,000 clones, 65% to 80% seen once. The sample was peripheral blood mononuclear cells (PBMCs), taken at baseline. The source of these receptors is a human donor with classical Hodgkin lymphoma. The CDR3 runs from the conserved cysteine through the conserved F or W.

V: TRBV7-2; length: 16; J: TRBJ1-2; CDR3: CASRGSPQGSDYGYTF
V: TRBV10-1; length: 14; J: TRBJ1-1; CDR3: CASRAGGSVTEAFF
V: TRBV29-1; length: 16; J: TRBJ1-2; CDR3: CSVGDRQGTFLYGYTF
V: TRBV6-5; length: 15; J: TRBJ1-2; CDR3: CASSYRAAGNYGYTF
V: TRBV5-1; length: 14; J: TRBJ2-7; CDR3: CASSGALPGDEQYF
V: TRBV30; length: 13; J: TRBJ1-2; CDR3: CAWTLPGRAGYTF
V: TRBV15; length: 15; J: TRBJ2-7; CDR3: CATSRFRGLAYGQYF
V: TRBV7-9; length: 15; J: TRBJ1-4; CDR3: CASSLVPATNEKLFF
V: TRBV12-5; length: 14; J: TRBJ2-3; CDR3: CASGYGQAADTQYF
V: TRBV9; length: 15; J: TRBJ1-4; CDR3: CASSIRTGEGEKLFF
V: TRBV7-9; length: 14; J: TRBJ2-5; CDR3: CASSLVGGWETQYF
V: TRBV7-9; length: 14; J: TRBJ1-2; CDR3: CASSQGPTVGRYTF
V: TRBV6-5; length: 14; J: TRBJ1-4; CDR3: CASSPTVTNEKLFF
V: TRBV7-8; length: 10; J: TRBJ2-7; CDR3: CASGTREQYF
V: TRBV27; length: 15; J: TRBJ2-7; CDR3: CASSLKVTGGYEQYF
V: TRBV7-2; length: 16; J: TRBJ2-7; CDR3: CASSLRPTGGYDEQYF
V: TRBV27; length: 16; J: TRBJ2-5; CDR3: CASSPGLAGTQETQYF
V: TRBV20-1; length: 10; J: TRBJ2-7; CDR3: CSAKLGEQYF
V: TRBV29-1; length: 15; J: TRBJ2-7; CDR3: CSVEGPLGANYEQYF
V: TRBV25-1; length: 15; J: TRBJ1-2; CDR3: CASSVGPGGIRGYTF